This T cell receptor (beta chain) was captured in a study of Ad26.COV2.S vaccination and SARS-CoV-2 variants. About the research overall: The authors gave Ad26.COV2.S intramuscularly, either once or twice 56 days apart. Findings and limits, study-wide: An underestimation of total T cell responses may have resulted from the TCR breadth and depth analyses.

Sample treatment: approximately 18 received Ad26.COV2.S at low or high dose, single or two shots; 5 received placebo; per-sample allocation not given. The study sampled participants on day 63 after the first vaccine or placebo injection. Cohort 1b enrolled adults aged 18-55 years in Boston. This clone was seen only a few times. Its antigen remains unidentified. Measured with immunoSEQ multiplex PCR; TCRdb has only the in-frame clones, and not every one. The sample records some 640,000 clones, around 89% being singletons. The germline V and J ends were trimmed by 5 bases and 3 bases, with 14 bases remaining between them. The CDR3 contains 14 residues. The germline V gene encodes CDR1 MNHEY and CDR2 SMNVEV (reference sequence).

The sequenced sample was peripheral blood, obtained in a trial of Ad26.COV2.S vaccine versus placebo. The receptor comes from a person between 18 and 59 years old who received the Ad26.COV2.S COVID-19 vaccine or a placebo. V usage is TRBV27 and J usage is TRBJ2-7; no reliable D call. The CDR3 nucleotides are TGTGCCAGCAGTCAACACGAACTACTCTACGAGCAGTACTTC. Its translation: CASSQHELLYEQYF.